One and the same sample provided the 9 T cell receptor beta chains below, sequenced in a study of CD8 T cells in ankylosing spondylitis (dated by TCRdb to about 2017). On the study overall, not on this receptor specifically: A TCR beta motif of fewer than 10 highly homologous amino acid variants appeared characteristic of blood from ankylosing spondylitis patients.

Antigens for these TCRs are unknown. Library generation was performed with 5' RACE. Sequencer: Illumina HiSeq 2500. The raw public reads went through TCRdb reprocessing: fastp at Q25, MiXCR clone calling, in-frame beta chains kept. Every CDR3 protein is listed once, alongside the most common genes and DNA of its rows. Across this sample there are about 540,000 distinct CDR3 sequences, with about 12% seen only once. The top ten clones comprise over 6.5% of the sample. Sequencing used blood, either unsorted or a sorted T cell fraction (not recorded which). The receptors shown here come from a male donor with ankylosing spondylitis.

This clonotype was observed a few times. CDR3 loop: CASNRRPGTEAFF. Here the CDR3 DNA reads TGTGCCAGCAATAGACGACCGGGCACTGAAGCTTTCTTT. The V and J genes are TRBV27 and TRBJ1-1; D not certain. Trimming stripped 7 bases from V and 4 bases from J, with 13 bases between. CDR1 is MNHEY, CDR2 SMNVEV, per germline (reference sequence). This CDR3 spans 13 amino acids.

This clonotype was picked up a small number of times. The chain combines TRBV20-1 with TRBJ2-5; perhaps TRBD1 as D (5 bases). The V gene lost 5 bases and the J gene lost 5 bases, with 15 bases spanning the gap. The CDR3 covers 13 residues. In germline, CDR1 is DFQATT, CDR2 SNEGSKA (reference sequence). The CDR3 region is CSAPRSGPETQYF. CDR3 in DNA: TGCAGTGCTCCTCGTTCAGGGCCTGAGACCCAGTACTTC.

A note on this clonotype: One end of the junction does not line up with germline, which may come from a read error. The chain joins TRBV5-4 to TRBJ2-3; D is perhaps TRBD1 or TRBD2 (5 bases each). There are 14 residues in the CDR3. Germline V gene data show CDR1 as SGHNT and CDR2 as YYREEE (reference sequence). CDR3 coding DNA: TGTGCCATCAGCTTGGGGGTCGGCACAGATACGCAGTATTTT. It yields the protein CAISLGVGTDTQYF.

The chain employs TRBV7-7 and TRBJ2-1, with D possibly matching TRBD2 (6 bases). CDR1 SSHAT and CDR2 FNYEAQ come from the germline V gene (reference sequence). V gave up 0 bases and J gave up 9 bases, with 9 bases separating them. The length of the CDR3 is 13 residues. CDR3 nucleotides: TGTGCCAGCAGCTTAGCGGGGACTTCTGAGCAGTTCTTC. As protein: CASSLAGTSEQFF.

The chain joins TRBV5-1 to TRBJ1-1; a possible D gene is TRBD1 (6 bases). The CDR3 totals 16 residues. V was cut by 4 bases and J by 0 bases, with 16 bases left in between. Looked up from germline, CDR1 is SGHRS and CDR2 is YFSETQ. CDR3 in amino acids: CASSISTGLLNTEAFF. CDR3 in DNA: TGCGCCAGCAGCATTTCCACAGGGCTACTGAACACTGAAGCTTTCTTT.

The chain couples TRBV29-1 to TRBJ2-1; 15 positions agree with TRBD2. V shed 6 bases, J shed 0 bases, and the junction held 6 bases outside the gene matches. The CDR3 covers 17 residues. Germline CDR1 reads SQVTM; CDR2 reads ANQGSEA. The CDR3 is CSVRTSGRVSSYNEQFF. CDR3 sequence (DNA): TGCAGCGTACGGACTAGCGGGAGGGTTAGCTCCTACAATGAGCAGTTCTTC.

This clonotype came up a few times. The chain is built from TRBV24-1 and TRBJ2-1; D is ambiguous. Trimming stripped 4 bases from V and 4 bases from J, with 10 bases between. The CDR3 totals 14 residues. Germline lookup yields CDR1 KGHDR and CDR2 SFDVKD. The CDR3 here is CATSDTGPYNEQFF. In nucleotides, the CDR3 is TGTGCCACCAGTGACACGGGCCCTTACAATGAGCAGTTCTTC.

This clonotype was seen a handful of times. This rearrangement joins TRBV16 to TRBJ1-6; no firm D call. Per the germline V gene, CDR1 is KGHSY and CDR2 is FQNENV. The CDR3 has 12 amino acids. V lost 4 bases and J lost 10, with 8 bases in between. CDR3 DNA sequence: TGTGCCAGCAGCCTCCTGTTCTCACCCCTCCACTTT. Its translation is CASSLLFSPLHF.

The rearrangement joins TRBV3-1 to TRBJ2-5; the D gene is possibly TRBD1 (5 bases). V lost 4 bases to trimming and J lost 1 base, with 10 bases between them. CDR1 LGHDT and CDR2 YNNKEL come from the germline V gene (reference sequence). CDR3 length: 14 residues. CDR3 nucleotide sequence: TGTGCCAGCAGCCTCCGGACACTCCAAGAGACCCAGTACTTC. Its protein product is CASSLRTLQETQYF.